A selection of T cell receptor beta chains follows, all from one sample in a study of blood T cell repertoires in COVID-19. Some clones are missing from TCRdb's copy, which holds only in-frame ones; the method was immunoSEQ multiplex PCR. The sample lists about 43,000 clones; 75% to 90% were seen once. Sequencing used peripheral blood. The receptors here all came from a man aged 55 to 70 with active COVID-19. Each CDR3 is given with its conserved first and last residue. The order of the fields is clone size, D gene, CDR3 length, V gene, J gene, CDR3 DNA, CDR3 protein. D genes are given only for firm matches. Clone size is not always given. Where it is, it says once, few, many or a class for expanded clones.

size: NA
D: TRBD2
length: 17
V: TRBV6-1
J: TRBJ2-1
DNA: TGTGCCAGCAGTGACGGTAGCGGGTTTAGCTCCTACAATGAGCAGTTCTTC
CDR3: CASSDGSGFSSYNEQFF

size: NA
D: TRBD2
length: 17
V: TRBV19
J: TRBJ2-3
DNA: TGTGCCAGTAGTACCGAGGCTAGCGGGAGGCTTCTTAGTACGCAGTATTTT
CDR3: CASSTEASGRLLSTQYF

size: once
D: NA
length: 15
V: TRBV19
J: TRBJ2-7
DNA: TGTGCCAGTAGTCCCTCAGGGGGGTACACCTACGAGCAGTACTTC
CDR3: CASSPSGGYTYEQYF

size: NA
D: TRBD1
length: 14
V: TRBV6-6
J: TRBJ1-3
DNA: TGTGCCAGCAGTCTGCGGGACAGGGGAAACACCATATATTTT
CDR3: CASSLRDRGNTIYF

size: once
D: TRBD2
length: 17
V: TRBV10-2
J: TRBJ2-1
DNA: TGCGCCAGCAGAATTCAAACGGGACTAGCGGGAGCCCATGAGCAGTTCTTC
CDR3: CASRIQTGLAGAHEQFF

size: NA
D: TRBD1
length: 15
V: TRBV18
J: TRBJ1-1
DNA: TGTGCCAGCTCACCACCCCAGGGGGTAAACACTGAAGCTTTCTTT
CDR3: CASSPPQGVNTEAFF

size: NA
D: NA
length: 14
V: TRBV27
J: TRBJ2-7
DNA: TGTGCCAGCAGTTTTGGTCCACTCTCCTACGAGCAGTACTTC
CDR3: CASSFGPLSYEQYF

size: NA
D: NA
length: 12
V: TRBV19
J: TRBJ1-2
DNA: TGTGCCAGTAGTCAGGCAGGGGATGGCTACACCTTC
CDR3: CASSQAGDGYTF

size: NA
D: NA
length: 14
V: TRBV6-5
J: TRBJ2-5
DNA: TGTGCCAGCAGGGGGTTGAGCGGCCAAGAGACCCAGTACTTC
CDR3: CASRGLSGQETQYF

size: few
D: TRBD1
length: 14
V: TRBV4-1
J: TRBJ2-3
DNA: TGCGCCAGCAGCCAGACAGGGTCCACAGATACGCAGTATTTT
CDR3: CASSQTGSTDTQYF

size: few
D: NA
length: 14
V: TRBV6-6
J: TRBJ1-5
DNA: TGTGCCAGCAGTTACGCGGAAGACAATCAGCCCCAGCATTTT
CDR3: CASSYAEDNQPQHF

size: NA
D: NA
length: 11
V: TRBV20-1
J: TRBJ2-7
DNA: TGCAGTGTGACAGATTCCTACGAGCAGTACTTC
CDR3: CSVTDSYEQYF

size: once
D: NA
length: 13
V: TRBV5-1
J: TRBJ1-2
DNA: TGCGCCAGCAGCTTGGCACAGTTTGATGGCTACACCTTC
CDR3: CASSLAQFDGYTF

size: NA
D: TRBD2
length: 16
V: TRBV4-1
J: TRBJ2-7
DNA: TGCGCCAGCAGCCCGAATCGACTAGCGGAGATCTACGAGCAGTACTTC
CDR3: CASSPNRLAEIYEQYF

size: few
D: TRBD1
length: 15
V: TRBV27
J: TRBJ1-6
DNA: TGTGCCAGCAGCAGGTCCCAGACAGGGGCATCACCCCTCCACTTT
CDR3: CASSRSQTGASPLHF

size: NA
D: NA
length: 13
V: TRBV30
J: TRBJ2-7
DNA: TGTGCCTGGAGTGTACCTCCAGGCTACGAGCAGTACTTC
CDR3: CAWSVPPGYEQYF

size: NA
D: NA
length: 11
V: TRBV20-1
J: TRBJ2-5
DNA: TGCAGTGTTGGGACAACAGAGACCCAGTACTTC
CDR3: CSVGTTETQYF